This T cell receptor (beta chain) was found in a study of cytomegalovirus exposure and HLA in healthy donors. The PCR was carried out with 60 Vbeta primers and 13 Jbeta primers. TCRdb's copy holds only in-frame clones and misses some; the assay was immunoSEQ multiplex PCR. This table holds about 110,000 clones, under 85% found once. V was pared by 0 bases and J by 3 bases, with 11 bases between. The CDR3 sequence is 15 residues long. Germline values: CDR1 LGHNA, CDR2 YNFKEQ. This clonotype was sampled from a woman aged 35 to 49 in good health and CMV-seropositive. V usage is TRBV4-2 and J usage is TRBJ1-2; D remains ambiguous. The specimen sequenced was PBMCs. The DNA for the CDR3 is TGTGCCAGCAGCCAAGATCGGGGAGCCTACTATGGCTACACCTTC. Its translation is CASSQDRGAYYGYTF.